The 9 T cell receptor beta chains presented below share a single source sample, sequenced in a study of blood T cells in healthy people across ages (dated by TCRdb to 2013 to 2016). The method was 5' RACE. This sample was sequenced with an Illumina HiSeq 2500. A second 7 to 11 cycle PCR used a sample-barcoded 5' primer and a J-beta primer mix. The raw public reads went through TCRdb reprocessing: fastp at Q25, MiXCR clone calling, in-frame beta chains kept. Each entry is one CDR3 protein sequence, shown with its most common DNA and genes. Counted in this sample were 1,100,000 or so distinct CDR3 sequences; roughly 45% of them appeared once. Around 18% of the sample rests with the top ten. The sequenced sample consisted of blood. All receptors derive from a woman aged 55-70 years in good health.

This clonotype has just a few counts. This chain uses TRBV20-1 with TRBJ2-5; D could derive from TRBD1 or TRBD2 (5 bases each). CDR1 and CDR2 from the germline V gene are DFQATT and SNEGSKA (reference sequence). CDR3 length: 13 residues. V was cut by 7 bases and J by 1 base, with 13 bases left in between. CDR3 in DNA: TGCAGTGATTCGGGGCCCCGCCAAGAGACCCAGTACTTC. Amino acid sequence: CSDSGPRQETQYF.

The V call is TRBV28, the J call TRBJ1-1, with a weak D call TRBD1 (6 bases). The CDR3 spans 15 residues. The V gene lost 3 bases and the J gene lost 5 bases, with 16 bases spanning the gap. Germline V gene sequence: CDR1 MDHEN, CDR2 SYDVKM. CDR3 in amino acids: CASSFKAGAWTEAFF. CDR3 nucleotide sequence: TGTGCCAGCAGTTTTAAGGCAGGGGCGTGGACTGAAGCTTTCTTT.

This clonotype was found a few times. The gene calls are TRBV20-1 and TRBJ2-7, with 13 bases identical to TRBD2. The germline V gene has CDR1 DFQATT and CDR2 SNEGSKA (reference sequence). This CDR3 contains 13 residues. V was clipped by 6 bases and J by 4 bases; unmatched bases: 3. The CDR3 spells CSAGTSGDYEQYF. CDR3 nucleotides: TGCAGTGCGGGGACTAGCGGGGATTACGAGCAGTACTTC.

A few counts support this clonotype. Here the CDR3 reads CSARSRGAIDTQYF. DNA for the CDR3: TGCAGTGCTAGATCGCGAGGGGCGATAGATACGCAGTATTTT. The chain carries TRBV20-1 and TRBJ2-3; the D gene could be TRBD1 or TRBD2 (5 bases each). The CDR3 totals 14 residues. V dropped 2 bases and J dropped 5 bases, with 14 bases sitting between them. Germline CDR1 and CDR2: DFQATT and SNEGSKA (reference sequence).

This rearrangement joins TRBV11-2 to TRBJ2-3, with D possibly matching TRBD1 (5 bases). Trimming stripped 2 bases from V and 0 bases from J, with 9 bases between. The CDR3 spans 15 residues. Germline assignment: CDR1 SGHAT and CDR2 FQNNGV. The CDR3 here is CASSLWTTSTDTQYF. The DNA for the CDR3 is TGTGCCAGCAGCTTATGGACAACTAGCACAGATACGCAGTATTTT.

This sequence joins TRBV14 and TRBJ1-4; no clear D. Germline V CDR1 and CDR2: SGHDN, FVKESK. This CDR3 region has 14 residues. Trimming removed 1 base from V and 8 bases from J, with 11 bases in between. CDR3 residues: CASSQAEFEEKLFF. The CDR3 DNA is TGTGCCAGCAGCCAAGCTGAGTTCGAAGAAAAACTGTTTTTT.

This clonotype was seen only a few times. The V call is TRBV10-3, the J call TRBJ2-3, with 8 nucleotides matching TRBD2. Losses at the gene ends were 3 bases for V and 4 bases for J; bases not matched to a gene: 3. The germline V gene has CDR1 ENHRY and CDR2 SYGVKD. The CDR3 is 14 amino acids. The CDR3 DNA reads TGTGCCATCAGTGAAAGCGGGAGAGCAGATACGCAGTATTTT. Amino acid sequence: CAISESGRADTQYF.

This sequence joins TRBV7-9 and TRBJ2-1; TRBD1 or TRBD2 may be the D gene (6 bases each). V gave up 2 bases and J gave up 5 bases, with 13 bases separating them. The CDR3 is 15 amino acids. From germline, CDR1 is SEHNR and CDR2 FQNEAQ (reference sequence). CDR3 residues: CASSLRFRGDNEQFF. CDR3 in DNA: TGTGCCAGCAGCTTAAGGTTTAGGGGGGACAATGAGCAGTTCTTC.

The rearrangement joins TRBV11-2 to TRBJ2-4; D gene ambiguous. The DNA end favors TRBJ2-7, so the J call may be wrong. Germline loops: CDR1 SGHAT, CDR2 FQNNGV. The CDR3 runs 12 residues. The CDR3 reads CASSPSSHEQYF. Written as DNA, the CDR3 is TGTGCCAGCAGCCCCTCGTCGCACGAGCAGTACTTC.